The present T cell receptor (beta chain) was sequenced within a study of cytomegalovirus exposure and HLA in healthy donors. At the level of the study: The 95 to 150 validation repertoires used the same platform as the approximately 670 first-cohort repertoires, a later analysis reported.

Study-wide findings and caveats: High specificity and sensitivity for cytomegalovirus status were reported for the classifier. CMV antigen specificity was confirmed in vitro for three CMV-associated chains. The study recorded 150 to 200 TCR beta chains that were cytomegalovirus-associated.

Some clones are missing from TCRdb's copy, which holds only in-frame ones; the method was immunoSEQ multiplex PCR. Here the sample spans a few hundred thousand clones, roughly 88% being singletons. A remark on this clone: The antigen remains unidentified.

Sequencing input: PBMCs. This sequence originates from a woman aged 25 to 45 in good health and CMV-seronegative.

The CDR3 nucleotides are TGTGCCAGCAGACCCAGACCGGACTCTGGAAACACCATATATTTT. This gives the protein CASRPRPDSGNTIYF. The V gene is TRBV6-5, the J gene TRBJ1-3; no firm D call. Trimming cost V 6 bases and J 0 bases, with 12 bases left between them. CDR3 length: 15 amino acids. In germline, CDR1 is MNHEY, CDR2 SVGAGI.